This entry lists 27 T cell receptor beta chains sequenced from one sample in a study of T cells after yellow fever vaccination. From the 5' RACE reads, TCRdb called clonotypes with MiXCR, one entry per CDR3 protein. The table includes roughly 340,000 distinct CDR3 sequences, 3% to 4.5% detected once. The source material was PBMCs, sampled 5 days after the yellow fever booster vaccination. Receptors originate from a man younger than 35 who received the YFV17D yellow fever vaccine.

This clonotype was found many times. The rearrangement uses TRBV7-2 and TRBJ1-1, with 7 nucleotides matching TRBD1. V shed 6 bases and J 3 bases; nucleotides not matched to a gene: 7. Germline values: CDR1 SGHTA, CDR2 FQGNSA. The CDR3 totals 14 residues. The CDR3 protein is CASRNQGGDTEAFF. CDR3 nucleotides: TGTGCCAGCAGAAACCAGGGGGGCGACACTGAAGCTTTCTTT. The variable domain in full, with the rest retrieved from reference TRBV7-2 and TRBJ1-1, is GAGVSQSPSNKVTEKGKDVELRCDPISGHTALYWYRQSLGQGLEFLIYFQGNSAPDKSGLPSDRFSAERTGGSVSTLTIQRTQQEDSAVYLCASRNQGGDTEAFFGQGTRLTVV.

The chain employs TRBV20-1 and TRBJ2-5; 7 positions match TRBD2. The CDR3 is 13 residues long. The trim removed 0 bases at V and 5 bases at J, leaving 3 bases unmatched. Germline V gene data show CDR1 as DFQATT and CDR2 as SNEGSKA (reference sequence). CDR3 sequence: CSARDRRGETQYF. Written as DNA, the CDR3 is TGCAGTGCTAGAGATCGGCGGGGGGAGACCCAGTACTTC.

This clonotype came up many times. The V gene is TRBV5-4, the J gene TRBJ1-2; TRBD1 matches at 8 bases. The CDR3 covers 14 residues. V lost 0 bases and J lost 4; bases outside the gene matches: 2. Germline loops: CDR1 SGHNT, CDR2 YYREEE (reference sequence). CDR3 region: CASSLGQGSYGYTF. CDR3 DNA sequence: TGTGCCAGCAGCTTGGGACAGGGGAGCTATGGCTACACCTTC.

This clonotype was detected ten times or more. V usage is TRBV20-1 and J usage is TRBJ1-5; D gene unclear. This CDR3 comprises 15 residues. V dropped 5 bases and J dropped 5 bases, with 19 bases sitting between them. The germline V gene has CDR1 DFQATT and CDR2 SNEGSKA (reference sequence). This chain's CDR3 is CSARFAKFADQPQHF. DNA for the CDR3: TGCAGTGCTCGGTTCGCGAAATTCGCCGATCAGCCCCAGCATTTT.

This clonotype was counted a few times. The CDR3 DNA reads TGCGCCAGCAGTCTATCGTTATGGTGGGGGGAAGATGAAAAACTGTTTTTT. Its protein is CASSLSLWWGEDEKLFF. The V call is TRBV23-1, the J call TRBJ1-4; D is perhaps TRBD1 (5 bases). TRBV23-1 qualifies as an ORF whose function is uncertain. V was cut by 4 bases and J by 6 bases, with 21 bases left in between. This CDR3 has 17 residues.

This clonotype was counted a few times. The DNA of the CDR3 is TGTGCCATCAGTTCAGGGGGCGGTCAGCCCCAGCATTTT. Protein: CAISSGGGQPQHF. The chain is built from TRBV10-3 and TRBJ1-5; 8 bases align to TRBD1. CDR1 and CDR2 from the germline V gene are ENHRY and SYGVKD. This CDR3 is built from 13 residues. V shed 5 bases and J 6 bases; nucleotides not matched to a gene: 3.

This clonotype was observed a handful of times. The genes are TRBV20-1 and TRBJ1-1, with TRBD1 identical over 8 bases. CDR1 DFQATT and CDR2 SNEGSKA come from the germline V gene (reference sequence). The V gene end was trimmed by 6 bases and the J gene end by 7 bases; junction bases not matched to a gene: 7. This CDR3 region has 12 residues. CDR3 region: CSAPRQGREAFF. The CDR3 DNA follows: TGCAGTGCACCCCGACAGGGGCGTGAAGCTTTCTTT.

Many counts were recorded for this clonotype. The chain links TRBV6-5 to TRBJ1-2; no clear D gene. Trimming shortened V by 2 bases and J by 3 bases, and 7 bases separated the two germline ends. The CDR3 has 13 residues. Germline-derived CDR1 and CDR2 are MNHEY and SVGAGI. CDR3 in DNA: TGTGCCAGCAGTTACAGCAGTTACTATGGCTACACCTTC. It is translated as CASSYSSYYGYTF.

This clonotype has at least ten counts. The chain uses TRBV6-1 and TRBJ1-5, with D unclear. V was clipped by 6 bases and J by 3 bases, with 12 bases between them. The CDR3 loop spans 14 amino acids. Germline V CDR1 and CDR2: MNHNS, SASEGT. CDR3 nucleotides: TGTGCCAGCAGGTACAGATTACTCAATCAGCCCCAGCATTTT. The encoded protein is CASRYRLLNQPQHF.

This clonotype was observed many times. This chain links TRBV10-3 with TRBJ2-7, with D tentatively TRBD1 (5 bases). The CDR3 has 12 amino acids. Germline-derived CDR1 and CDR2 are ENHRY and SYGVKD. V lost 2 bases and J 7 bases, leaving 9 bases between the germline ends. The CDR3 DNA reads as TGTGCCATCAGTGAGGGGGCCGGGGAGCAGTACTTC. It is translated as CAISEGAGEQYF.

This clonotype came up many times. The chain carries TRBV7-2 and TRBJ2-5; 7 bases line up with TRBD2. The V and J ends lost 2 bases and 5 bases, in that order; junction bases with no gene match: 11. The germline V gene has CDR1 SGHTA and CDR2 FQGNSA. The CDR3 loop spans 16 amino acids. CDR3 residues: CASSLTFSGGWETQYF. The CDR3 bases are TGTGCCAGCAGCTTAACCTTTTCGGGGGGATGGGAGACCCAGTACTTC.

The rearrangement joins TRBV6-1 to TRBJ2-3, with unresolved D. Germline lookup yields CDR1 MNHNS and CDR2 SASEGT. Trimming took off 3 bases at V and 0 bases at J, with 7 bases between the two ends. The CDR3 loop spans 14 amino acids. The CDR3 DNA sequence: TGTGCCAGCAGTGAGAAGACTAGCACAGATACGCAGTATTTT. This sequence encodes CASSEKTSTDTQYF.

In this sample, this clonotype turned up a few times. The genes are TRBV6-9 and TRBJ1-4; D perhaps matches TRBD1 (6 bases). The CDR3 has 14 residues. The V end was cut by 9 bases, the J end by 13 bases, with 24 bases between. The germline gives CDR1 MNHGY, CDR2 SVAAGI. The CDR3 loop is CARALVSGVPGLFF. CDR3 nucleotide sequence: TGTGCCAGAGCCTTAGTATCAGGGGTCCCTGGACTGTTTTTT.

This clonotype was recorded a few times. J is TRBJ1-1 and V is TRBV2, with unresolved D. The CDR3 spans 12 residues. V lost 8 bases, J lost 6 bases, and 13 bases lay in between. Germline V gene lookup returns CDR1 SNHLY and CDR2 FYNNEI. The chain's CDR3 is CASFFAYAEAFF. The CDR3 DNA is TGTGCCAGCTTTTTCGCGTACGCTGAAGCTTTCTTT.

This chain connects TRBV10-3 to TRBJ1-2; D unresolved. The V and J ends lost 10 bases and 7 bases respectively, with 19 bases between them. There are 13 residues in the CDR3. Per the germline V gene, CDR1 is ENHRY and CDR2 is SYGVKD. The CDR3 DNA follows: TGTGCCAACTCGGAACTAGAAGTTTCTGGCTACACCTTC. It specifies CANSELEVSGYTF.

The V gene is TRBV30, the J gene TRBJ2-1; the D is unclear. This CDR3 spans 12 amino acids. V lost 4 bases, J lost 10 bases, and 14 bases lay in between. The germline V gene encodes CDR1 GTSNPN and CDR2 SVGIG (reference sequence). CDR3 bases: TGTGCCTGGAACCCACAGTCTGTGGAGCAGTTCTTC. This translates into CAWNPQSVEQFF. The full variable domain, completed using reference TRBV30 and TRBJ2-1, is SQTIHQWPATLVQPVGSPLSLECTVEGTSNPNLYWYRQAAGRGLQLLFYSVGIGQISSEVPQNLSASRPQDRQFILSSKKLLLSDSGFYLCAWNPQSVEQFFGPGTRLTVL.

The gene calls are TRBV7-2 and TRBJ2-1; D unresolved. The CDR3 runs to 14 residues. Trimming took off 5 bases at V and 6 bases at J, with 14 bases between the two ends. Germline lookup yields CDR1 SGHTA and CDR2 FQGNSA. CDR3 residues: CASSQSLWTNEQFF. CDR3 coding DNA: TGTGCCAGCAGCCAATCTCTTTGGACCAATGAGCAGTTCTTC.

This clonotype was seen a few times. The genes are TRBV19 and TRBJ2-7, with D possibly called TRBD1 or TRBD2 (6 bases each). The V gene's germline CDR1 is LNHDA and CDR2 SQIVND (reference sequence). Trimming removed 5 bases from V and 6 bases from J, with 17 bases in between. The CDR3 spans 14 residues. The CDR3 DNA reads as TGTGCCAGTAGTGCGCGAGCCAGGGGAGGCGAGCAGTACTTC. This translates into CASSARARGGEQYF.

This clonotype was detected a few times. The V gene is TRBV5-1, the J gene TRBJ1-5; 8 bases map to TRBD1. The CDR3 consists of 14 residues. Germline-derived CDR1 and CDR2 are SGHRS and YFSETQ. The junction had 6 bases not matched to a gene; V was cut back by 5 bases and J by 5 bases. The CDR3 coding sequence is TGCGCCAGCAGGGGGGACAGGATCGATCAGCCCCAGCATTTT. This codes for CASRGDRIDQPQHF.

This chain uses TRBV12-3 or TRBV12-4 with TRBJ2-1; D possibly uses TRBD1 or TRBD2 (6 bases each). Trimming left V 5 bases short and J 0 bases short, with 8 bases between. The CDR3 totals 14 residues. CDR3 nucleotides: TGTGCCAGCAGTACGGGGGCCTCCTACAATGAGCAGTTCTTC. This translates into CASSTGASYNEQFF.

This sequence joins TRBV9 and TRBJ2-2, with TRBD1 identical over 10 bases. The J segment lost 4 bases and the V segment lost 4 bases, leaving 7 bases of the junction unmatched. This CDR3 has 16 residues. CDR1 and CDR2 from the germline V gene are SGDLS and YYNGEE. CDR3 coding DNA: TGTGCCAGCAGCTATTCGGGACAGGGGAGCACCGGGGAGCTGTTTTTT. It translates to CASSYSGQGSTGELFF.

This clonotype has only a few counts. The chain uses TRBV5-4 and TRBJ1-2; D is ambiguous. Trimming left V 2 bases short and J 6 bases short, with 20 bases between. CDR1 SGHNT and CDR2 YYREEE come from the germline V gene (reference sequence). This CDR3 is 16 amino acids long. The CDR3 here is CASSFSSSAGPDGYTF. For the CDR3, the DNA is TGTGCCAGCAGCTTTTCCTCTAGTGCCGGGCCAGATGGCTACACCTTC.

CDR3 DNA sequence: TGTGCCAGCAGTCCGGGACAGGGGGCGGATAGCAATCAGCCCCAGCATTTT. Translating it yields CASSPGQGADSNQPQHF. This chain connects TRBV28 to TRBJ1-5, with 12 bases matching TRBD1. CDR1 is MDHEN and CDR2 is SYDVKM in the germline V gene. V trimming: 5 bases; J trimming: 0 bases; junction bases outside the gene matches: 5. This CDR3 has 17 amino acids.

This clonotype has more than one count but fewer than ten. This chain joins TRBV6-5 and TRBJ1-2; TRBD1 agrees at 9 bases. V lost 4 bases, J lost 8 bases, and 11 bases stayed unmatched. The CDR3 is 15 residues long. From germline, CDR1 is MNHEY and CDR2 SVGAGI. The CDR3 loop reads CASSFTFGTGSGYTF. The CDR3, as DNA: TGTGCCAGCAGTTTTACGTTCGGGACAGGGAGCGGCTACACCTTC.

This clonotype has more than one count but fewer than ten. This sequence joins TRBV28 and TRBJ1-2; D unresolved. Germline loops: CDR1 MDHEN, CDR2 SYDVKM. CDR3 length equals 13 residues. The V end lost 4 bases, the J end lost 8 bases, and 14 bases lay between the germline ends. The CDR3 nucleotides read TGTGCCAGCAGTTACCCCGTGGACGGCGGCTACACCTTC. It translates to CASSYPVDGGYTF.

This clonotype was recorded a few times. The rearrangement joins TRBV7-2 to TRBJ2-5; D is perhaps TRBD2 (6 bases). CDR1 and CDR2 (germline): SGHTA, FQGNSA. The CDR3 loop spans 14 amino acids. Between the trimmed V and J ends, which lost 5 bases and 7 bases, there was a span of 17 bases. CDR3 DNA: TGTGCCAGCAGCCCCTGGACCGCCGGGGGGACCCAGTACTTC. As protein: CASSPWTAGGTQYF.

The gene calls are TRBV5-6 and TRBJ2-1, with a weak D call TRBD2 (6 bases). The CDR3 totals 15 residues. V lost 1 base and J 8 bases, leaving 16 bases between the germline ends. The germline V gene has CDR1 SGHDT and CDR2 YYEEEE. The CDR3 reads CASSLFAGRSDEQFF. The CDR3 DNA reads TGTGCCAGCAGCTTGTTCGCGGGAAGGTCGGATGAGCAGTTCTTC.